Listed below are T cell receptor beta chains from one sample, sequenced in a study of vaccination and CD4 T cells after COVID-19. Their cognate antigens are unknown. TCRdb re-called the PCR reads with MiXCR, one entry per CDR3 protein. This sample has over 15,000 distinct CDR3 sequences, with around 40% found just once. The sequencing sample was made of cultured CD4+ T cells from blood. These receptors were taken from a human donor with COVID-19. CDR3s include the opening cysteine and the closing phenylalanine or tryptophan. A D gene is named only where the DNA matches it firmly. Size is stated for part of the rows, as once, few or many counts, or as a class when the clone is expanded.

j_gene,d_gene,v_gene,abundance,CDR3nt,CDR3aa
TRBJ1-5,.,TRBV19,few,TGTGCCAGTAGGGCTCGCAGGGGCCCTAATCAGCCCCAGCATTTT,CASRARRGPNQPQHF
TRBJ2-7,TRBD2,TRBV24-1,.,TGTGCCACCAGTGATCCGGCTAGCGGGGGGGCCTACGAGCAGTACTTC,CATSDPASGGAYEQYF
TRBJ2-7,TRBD1,TRBV15,few,TGTGCCACCAGCACAAGACAGGGGAACGAGCAGTACTTC,CATSTRQGNEQYF
TRBJ2-5,TRBD2,TRBV7-7,few,TGTGCTAGCAGCCCCCTAGGAGCGGGGGGCTCAGAGACCCAGTACTTC,CASSPLGAGGSETQYF
TRBJ1-5,.,TRBV6-1,.,TGTGCCAGCAGTGAAGAATTCCGAGGGGTTGGGAATCAGCCCCAGCATTTT,CASSEEFRGVGNQPQHF
TRBJ2-2,.,TRBV5-4,.,TGTGCCAGCAGCTTAGGGGCGGACCCCACCGGGGAGCTGTTTTTT,CASSLGADPTGELFF
TRBJ1-2,.,TRBV20-1,few,TGCAGTGCTAAGGATCCTGGGGGTGGGCATGGAGGCTACACCTTC,CSAKDPGGGHGGYTF
TRBJ1-1,.,TRBV2,few,TGTGCCAGCAGTGACACGACTGAAGCTTTCTTT,CASSDTTEAFF
TRBJ2-3,.,TRBV6-2/TRBV6-3,few,TGTGCCAGCAGTTACCAGAACTACCCTGGACTAGATACGCAGTATTTT,CASSYQNYPGLDTQYF
TRBJ2-3,TRBD2,TRBV10-3,.,TGTGCCATACGGACTAGCGGAAGCACAGATACGCAGTATTTT,CAIRTSGSTDTQYF
TRBJ1-5,TRBD1,TRBV20-1,.,TGCAGTGCTAGTGACAGGGACAGGGGGCTCAGCCAGCCCCAGCATTTT,CSASDRDRGLSQPQHF
TRBJ2-3,TRBD1,TRBV6-4,.,TGTGCCAGCAGTGACACGGGACAGAGCACAGATACGCAGTATTTT,CASSDTGQSTDTQYF
TRBJ1-1,TRBD1,TRBV29-1,.,TGCAGCGTGACAGGGGGCCGAATGAACACTGAAGCTTTCTTT,CSVTGGRMNTEAFF
TRBJ1-2,.,TRBV7-8,few,TGTGCCAGCAGCTTACAGGTCGACTATGGCTACACCTTC,CASSLQVDYGYTF
TRBJ1-4,.,TRBV20-1,.,TGCAGTGCCGGGGCAACTAATGAAAAACTGTTTTTT,CSAGATNEKLFF
TRBJ2-3,.,TRBV2,few,TGTGCCAGCAGTGCGGTCGGGGGAGATACGCAGTATTTT,CASSAVGGDTQYF
TRBJ1-1,.,TRBV10-3,.,TGTGCCATCAGTGTAAGGGGAGGGAACACTGAAGCTTTCTTT,CAISVRGGNTEAFF
TRBJ2-2,.,TRBV6-1,.,TGTGCCAGCAGTAAGGGTTGGAACACCGGGGAGCTGTTTTTT,CASSKGWNTGELFF
TRBJ1-2,TRBD1,TRBV28,.,TGTGCCAGCAGTTTATCTGTACAGGGGAACTATGGCTACACCTTC,CASSLSVQGNYGYTF
TRBJ2-3,.,TRBV5-4,.,TGTGCCAGCAGCTTGTTAGTAGGTAACACAGATACGCAGTATTTT,CASSLLVGNTDTQYF
TRBJ2-7,TRBD1,TRBV25-1,.,TGTGCCAGCAGTGACCCCACAGGGGGCTACGAGCAGTACTTC,CASSDPTGGYEQYF
TRBJ2-4,TRBD1,TRBV3-1,few,TGTGCCAGCACCGTCAACAAGGGGGCTGCCAAAAACATTCAGTACTTC,CASTVNKGAAKNIQYF
TRBJ1-2,.,TRBV6-2/TRBV6-3,.,TGTGCCAGCAGTCCCGCCGGTGGGGGCTATGGCTACACCTTC,CASSPAGGGYGYTF
TRBJ1-2,.,TRBV7-9,.,TGTGCCAGCAGTTTAGGAACAGACAGATTAAGGAACTATGGCTACACCTTC,CASSLGTDRLRNYGYTF
TRBJ2-2,.,TRBV7-3,few,TGTGCCAGCAGCCGGTCCGGAGGCGGGGAGCTGTTTTTT,CASSRSGGGELFF
TRBJ1-2,.,TRBV19,.,TGTGCCAGTAGTATTGGCTCACGCAGACTTAACTATGGCTACACCTTC,CASSIGSRRLNYGYTF
TRBJ2-1,TRBD2,TRBV10-1,once,TGCGCCAGCAGTGGAACAGGACTAGCGGTTTACAATGAGCAGTTCTTC,CASSGTGLAVYNEQFF
TRBJ2-7,TRBD1,TRBV5-1,.,TGCGCCAGCAGCTTGGCCTCCGGGACAGGAGCCTACGAGCAGTACTTC,CASSLASGTGAYEQYF
TRBJ2-5,.,TRBV6-5,.,TGTGCCAGCAGTTACTCGTCTACGTTAGAGACCCAGTACTTC,CASSYSSTLETQYF
TRBJ1-2,.,TRBV11-2,few,TGTGCCAGCAGTTCGGGCCCGTCCTATGGCTACACCTTC,CASSSGPSYGYTF
TRBJ1-2,.,TRBV21-1,.,TGTGCCAGCGAAGGACGGGCAATGGGAACCTTC,CASEGRAMGTF
TRBJ1-2,TRBD1,TRBV7-9,.,TGTGCCAGCAGCATACAGGGGGTCACAGGCTATGGCTACACCTTC,CASSIQGVTGYGYTF
TRBJ1-6,.,TRBV7-2,.,TGTGCCAGCAGCTTAGTGGTCGGCAGGGGAGGATCACCCCTCCACTTT,CASSLVVGRGGSPLHF
TRBJ1-2,.,TRBV7-9,.,TGTGCCAGCACCCTTTCCGGGACTGCTTATGGCTACACCTTC,CASTLSGTAYGYTF
TRBJ2-2,TRBD2,TRBV20-1,few,TGCAGTGCTACAAGACTAGCGGGAAACACCGGGGAGCTGTTTTTT,CSATRLAGNTGELFF
TRBJ1-4,TRBD1,TRBV6-5,few,TGTGCCAGCAGTTTGAACGCAGGGGGTGTTCGGTCATCAACTAATGAAAAACTGTTTTTT,CASSLNAGGVRSSTNEKLFF
TRBJ2-6,.,TRBV6-2/TRBV6-3,.,TGTGCCAGCAGTTATCCCGACTCTGGGGCCAACGTCCTGACTTTC,CASSYPDSGANVLTF
TRBJ1-1,.,TRBV7-9,.,TGTGCCAGCAGCCCGGGGGGCACTGAAGCTTTCTTT,CASSPGGTEAFF
TRBJ2-7,TRBD1,TRBV30,.,TGTGCCTGGAGCCCGGACAGGGGCTCCTACGAGCAGTACTTC,CAWSPDRGSYEQYF
TRBJ2-2,.,TRBV5-1,.,TGCGCCAGCAGCTTTGGTAGCTGGAACACCGGGGAGCTGTTTTTT,CASSFGSWNTGELFF
TRBJ2-6,TRBD1,TRBV20-1,.,TGCAGTGCTAGAGCGGGACAGACCTCTGGGGCCAACGTCCTGACTTTC,CSARAGQTSGANVLTF
TRBJ2-1,.,TRBV6-5,.,TGTGCCAGCAGTTCAGTATGGCGGGACTACAATGAGCAGTTCTTC,CASSSVWRDYNEQFF
TRBJ2-5,.,TRBV11-2,few,TGTGCCAGCAGCTTTATGGCGAAAGAGACCCAGTACTTC,CASSFMAKETQYF
TRBJ1-4,.,TRBV6-1,.,TGTGCCAGCATTGGAGTAGGGGCAGGAGAAAAACTGTTTTTT,CASIGVGAGEKLFF
TRBJ2-5,.,TRBV27,.,TGTGCCAGCAGACTAACAGGTCTCACCTCAAGCGTCCAAGAGACCCAGTACTTC,CASRLTGLTSSVQETQYF
TRBJ1-1,.,TRBV11-2,.,TGTGCCAGCAGCTTAGGCAGGACGGACCTGAACACTGAAGCTTTCTTT,CASSLGRTDLNTEAFF
TRBJ1-2,.,TRBV18,.,TGTGCCAGCTCACCGCAACAGGGAGCTAACTATGGCTACACCTTC,CASSPQQGANYGYTF
TRBJ2-2,.,TRBV11-3,.,TGTGCCAGCAGCCCCCGGATCGGGTCATCTGGGGAGCTGTTTTTT,CASSPRIGSSGELFF
TRBJ1-5,.,TRBV2,.,TGTGCCAGCAGTGAAGCGGAATATAGCAATCAGCCCCAGCATTTT,CASSEAEYSNQPQHF
TRBJ2-3,.,TRBV6-1,.,TGTGCCAGCAGTATAAAGGGGGTGGCAGATACGCAGTATTTT,CASSIKGVADTQYF
TRBJ2-7,TRBD1,TRBV7-8,.,TGTGCCAGCAGCGGGACAGCCCAAACCTACGAGCAGTACTTC,CASSGTAQTYEQYF
TRBJ1-2,.,TRBV5-4,.,TGTGCCAGCAGCCCCGAGATTAGGGCAGCTAACTATGGCTACACCTTC,CASSPEIRAANYGYTF
TRBJ1-5,.,TRBV2,few,TGTGCCAGCAGTGACGGCTACCTAGGGTCGCCCCAGCATTTT,CASSDGYLGSPQHF
TRBJ1-4,.,TRBV6-4,.,TGTGCCAGCAGTGACTCCCAGACCAGGGCCCTGAATGAAAAACTGTTTTTT,CASSDSQTRALNEKLFF